These 12 T cell receptor beta chains originate from one sample sequenced in a study of response to subunit inactivated influenza vaccine. TCRdb reanalysed the RT-PCR reads using MiXCR and keeps one entry per CDR3 protein. The sample comprises hundreds of thousands of distinct CDR3 sequences, less than 20% of which are singletons, and approximately 10% rests with the top ten. The specimen comprised PBMCs from blood, sampled about 12 days after vaccination. These TCRs come from a man aged 45-65 years who received an inactivated influenza vaccine.

This clonotype has a count of ten or more. The V and J genes are TRBV5-6 and TRBJ2-7; D possibly corresponds to TRBD1 (6 bases). Trimming stripped 4 bases from V and 3 bases from J, with 11 bases between. Germline V lookup: CDR1 SGHDT, CDR2 YYEEEE. This CDR3 comprises 13 residues. CDR3 nucleotides: TGTGCCAGCAGCGGGACACCCTTCTACGAGCAGTACTTC. Its translation is CASSGTPFYEQYF.

Only a few counts were recorded for this clonotype. The chain couples TRBV4-3 to TRBJ2-1; possible D gene TRBD1, 5 bases. Germline V CDR1 and CDR2: LGHNA, YSLEER. This CDR3 region has 14 residues. Trimming took off 2 bases at V and 6 bases at J, with 11 bases between the two ends. CDR3 coding DNA: TGCGCCAGCAGCCAACAACGAAGGGGCAATGAGCAGTTCTTC. Protein: CASSQQRRGNEQFF.

This clonotype has a handful of counts. This chain uses TRBV7-2 with TRBJ2-5; TRBD2 is a possible D gene (6 bases). V was pared by 7 bases and J by 7 bases, with 16 bases between. The CDR3 has 13 residues. Germline lookup yields CDR1 SGHTA and CDR2 FQGNSA. CDR3 coding DNA: TGTGCCAGCATCCCTGCCGCCGGGGGGACCCAGTACTTC. It specifies CASIPAAGGTQYF.

V is TRBV4-3 and J is TRBJ2-3, with D maybe TRBD2 (6 bases). Germline CDR1 reads LGHNA; CDR2 reads YSLEER. V lost 3 bases to trimming and J lost 11 bases, with 18 bases between them. This CDR3 spans 14 amino acids. For the CDR3, the DNA is TGCGCCAGCAGCCAGGATCCGGTACTAGCCCAGCAGTATTTT. This codes for CASSQDPVLAQQYF.

The chain uses TRBV11-2 and TRBJ1-2, with TRBD1 matching over 7 bases. Germline V gene lookup returns CDR1 SGHAT and CDR2 FQNNGV. V gave up 1 base and J gave up 7 bases; unmatched junction bases: 9. The CDR3 is 15 residues long. The CDR3 bases are TGTGCCAGCAGCTTAGTTGTGATGGGGGACAGTGGCTACACCTTC. Translating it yields CASSLVVMGDSGYTF.

This clonotype was found a few times. The V gene is TRBV9, the J gene TRBJ2-1; TRBD2 matches 8 bases. Trimming cost V 0 bases and J 6 bases; bases outside gene matches: 11. This CDR3 contains 17 residues. Germline CDR1 reads SGDLS; CDR2 reads YYNGEE. The CDR3 region has the DNA TGTGCCAGCAGCGTAGCTACGGGACTAGAGCAGGCCAATGAGCAGTTCTTC. Amino acid sequence: CASSVATGLEQANEQFF.

The chain has TRBV7-8 and TRBJ1-6; D possibly corresponds to TRBD1 (6 bases). The CDR3 sequence is 14 residues long. The V end was cut by 5 bases, the J end by 10 bases, with 15 bases between. Germline values: CDR1 SGHVS, CDR2 FQNEAQ. In nucleotides, the CDR3 is TGTGCCAGCAGCCCGCGACAGGAGCGGTCACCCCTCCACTTT. It translates to CASSPRQERSPLHF.

The J gene is TRBJ2-3, the V gene TRBV7-2; D is unclear. Trimming cost V 5 bases and J 2 bases, with 14 bases left between them. CDR1 SGHTA and CDR2 FQGNSA come from the germline V gene. The CDR3 covers 15 residues. The chain's CDR3 is CASSPLIRFTDTQYF. As DNA, the CDR3 is TGTGCCAGCAGCCCTTTAATACGGTTCACAGATACGCAGTATTTT. Full variable domain (outside the CDR3, taken from reference TRBV7-2 and TRBJ2-3): GAGVSQSPSNKVTEKGKDVELRCDPISGHTALYWYRQSLGQGLEFLIYFQGNSAPDKSGLPSDRFSAERTGGSVSTLTIQRTQQEDSAVYLCASSPLIRFTDTQYFGPGTRLTVL.

The V call is TRBV6-1, the J call TRBJ2-2, with TRBD1 matching over 7 bases. Germline CDR1 and CDR2: MNHNS and SASEGT. This CDR3 is 16 amino acids long. V shed 2 bases and J 6 bases; nucleotides not matched to a gene: 9. The CDR3 here is CASSETPRGIAGELFF. CDR3 DNA sequence: TGTGCCAGCAGTGAAACCCCCAGGGGGATCGCCGGGGAGCTGTTTTTT.

The chain has TRBV3-1 and TRBJ2-7; 8 bases line up with TRBD2. After removal of 1 base from V and 4 bases from J, the junction contained 6 bases not matched to a gene. Germline CDR1 and CDR2: LGHDT and YNNKEL (reference sequence). This CDR3 contains 15 residues. CDR3 bases: TGTGCCAGCAGCCAAGCGGCGGGAGGAGGGTACGAGCAGTACTTC. Protein: CASSQAAGGGYEQYF.

The V and J genes are TRBV12-3 or TRBV12-4 and TRBJ2-3, with D possibly TRBD2 on 7 matching bases. The CDR3 totals 14 residues. The ends were cut back, 6 bases at V and 8 bases at J, with 18 bases in the middle. This chain's CDR3 is CASRRGGLDFTQYF. The DNA for the CDR3 is TGTGCCAGCAGAAGGGGGGGCCTGGATTTTACGCAGTATTTT.

This sequence joins TRBV5-1 and TRBJ2-5; 9 bases agree with TRBD1. V lost 0 bases to trimming and J lost 4 bases; unmatched junction nucleotides: 10. Per germline, CDR1 SGHRS and CDR2 YFSETQ. This CDR3 has 17 residues. The CDR3 DNA is TGCGCCAGCAGCTTGGTGGGACAGGGTATTCGTCGAGAGACCCAGTACTTC. Protein sequence: CASSLVGQGIRRETQYF. Based on the CDR3 plus reference TRBV5-1 and TRBJ2-5, the full variable domain is KAGVTQTPRYLIKTRGQQVTLSCSPISGHRSVSWYQQTPGQGLQFLFEYFSETQRNKGNFPGRFSGRQFSNSRSEMNVSTLELGDSALYLCASSLVGQGIRRETQYFGPGTRLLVL.